These T cell receptor beta chains were read from a single sample in a study of blood T cell repertoires in COVID-19. Clones were sequenced by immunoSEQ multiplex PCR, and TCRdb holds only the in-frame ones, with some missing. The sample lists about 77,000 clones; 80% were seen once. What was sequenced was peripheral blood. Every receptor here comes from a woman in her 70s with acute or convalescent COVID-19. Each CDR3 is given with its conserved first and last residue. D genes are given only for firm matches. Only some rows state a clone size, as once, few, many or a class for expanded clones.

NA	TRBV12-3/TRBV12-4	TRBJ1-2	NA	CASSLAVGWGYTF	TGTGCCAGCAGTTTAGCGGTGGGCTGGGGCTACACCTTC
few	TRBV6-1	TRBJ2-7	NA	CASSEPRAPNEQYF	TGTGCCAGCAGTGAACCCCGCGCCCCAAACGAGCAGTACTTC
NA	TRBV6-5	TRBJ2-5	NA	CASRATGQETQYF	TGTGCCAGCAGGGCGACAGGTCAAGAGACCCAGTACTTC
NA	TRBV19	TRBJ2-3	NA	CASSETSSDTQYF	TGTGCCAGTAGTGAGACTAGTTCAGATACGCAGTATTTT
NA	TRBV11-3	TRBJ2-7	TRBD1	CASSLGQGITYEQYF	TGTGCCAGCAGCCTAGGACAGGGAATAACCTACGAGCAGTACTTC
NA	TRBV11-3	TRBJ2-3	NA	CASNQGNLAQYF	TGTGCCAGCAACCAGGGGAATTTAGCGCAGTATTTT
NA	TRBV7-2	TRBJ1-5	TRBD1	CASSGRDRGWQPQHF	TGTGCCAGCAGCGGCCGGGACAGGGGTTGGCAGCCCCAGCATTTT
NA	TRBV7-9	TRBJ1-1	NA	CASSLPSGQLFTEAFF	TGTGCCAGCAGCTTGCCGTCCGGACAGTTGTTCACTGAAGCTTTCTTT
NA	TRBV4-2	TRBJ2-7	NA	CASSQDSRGINEQYF	TGTGCCAGCAGCCAAGATTCTAGGGGAATAAACGAGCAGTACTTC
NA	TRBV10-3	TRBJ2-5	NA	CAISESRATNGETQYF	TGTGCCATCAGTGAGTCTAGGGCGACTAATGGGGAGACCCAGTACTTC
NA	TRBV10-3	TRBJ1-1	TRBD1	CAISLDRDIEAFF	TGTGCCATCAGTCTAGACAGGGATATTGAAGCTTTCTTT
NA	TRBV5-1	TRBJ1-2	NA	CASSFTGSDYGYTF	TGCGCCAGCAGCTTTACGGGGTCTGACTATGGCTACACCTTC
NA	TRBV9	TRBJ1-2	TRBD1	CASSTSTGAGGYTF	TGTGCCAGCAGCACCTCGACAGGGGCGGGCGGCTACACCTTC
few	TRBV11-2	TRBJ2-3	TRBD1	CASSFLGQGGTDTQYF	TGTGCCAGCAGCTTCCTAGGACAGGGGGGTACAGATACGCAGTATTTT
NA	TRBV5-1	TRBJ2-5	TRBD1	CASTTQPTGGQETQYF	TGCGCCAGCACCACCCAGCCGACAGGGGGTCAAGAGACCCAGTACTTC
NA	TRBV6-5	TRBJ2-1	TRBD2	CASRGSGAPYNEQFF	TGTGCCAGCAGGGGGAGCGGGGCGCCGTACAATGAGCAGTTCTTC
NA	TRBV6-2/TRBV6-3	TRBJ1-2	NA	CASSRGGVSTNYGYTF	TGTGCCAGCAGCCGAGGAGGCGTCAGTACTAACTATGGCTACACCTTC
NA	TRBV12-1	TRBJ1-5	NA	CASSSVHRGGHNQPQHF	TGTGCCAGCAGCTCCGTCCATCGGGGGGGTCACAATCAGCCCCAGCATTTT
NA	TRBV6-2/TRBV6-3	TRBJ2-7	NA	CASSYLRGGEYF	TGTGCCAGCAGTTACCTGAGGGGGGGAGAGTACTTC
few	TRBV2	TRBJ1-3	NA	CATSGQSFSGNTIYF	TGTGCCACCTCAGGGCAGTCTTTCTCTGGAAACACCATATATTTT
NA	TRBV6-2/TRBV6-3	TRBJ2-5	NA	CASSNTGLVQETQYF	TGTGCCAGCAGCAATACGGGACTGGTCCAAGAGACCCAGTACTTC
NA	TRBV4-1	TRBJ2-7	TRBD1	CASSQEEGQAYEQYF	TGCGCCAGCAGCCAAGAAGAAGGACAGGCCTACGAGCAGTACTTC
NA	TRBV5-6	TRBJ1-2	NA	CASSLGRRAGKTHGYTF	TGTGCCAGCAGCTTGGGCAGGAGGGCAGGGAAAACTCATGGCTACACCTTC
NA	TRBV18	TRBJ1-1	TRBD1	CASSQGQENTEAFF	TGTGCCAGCTCCCAAGGACAGGAGAACACTGAAGCTTTCTTT
NA	TRBV5-1	TRBJ2-2	TRBD2	CASSLVGTSGGRKNTGELFF	TGCGCCAGCAGCTTGGTCGGGACTAGCGGGGGAAGAAAGAACACCGGGGAGCTGTTTTTT
NA	TRBV27	TRBJ2-4	NA	CASSPNSRGGPKNIQYF	TGTGCCAGCAGCCCCAATAGCCGAGGGGGACCCAAAAACATTCAGTACTTC
NA	TRBV7-2	TRBJ2-5	TRBD2	CASSNSGAGEETQYF	TGTGCCAGCTCGAACAGTGGGGCGGGGGAAGAGACCCAGTACTTC
few	TRBV19	TRBJ1-2	TRBD1	CASSWDRGHGYTF	TGTGCCAGTAGCTGGGACAGGGGGCATGGCTACACCTTC
NA	TRBV6-5	TRBJ2-7	NA	CASSSPRETSYEQYF	TGTGCCAGCAGTTCCCCCAGGGAAACCTCCTACGAGCAGTACTTC
NA	TRBV3-1/TRBV3-2	TRBJ2-3	TRBD1	CASSQERTGSDTQYF	TGTGCCAGCAGCCAAGAACGGACAGGGAGCGATACGCAGTATTTT
NA	TRBV29-1	TRBJ1-1	NA	CSGGDTSNTEAFF	TGCAGCGGGGGGGACACTTCAAACACTGAAGCTTTCTTT
NA	TRBV3-1/TRBV3-2	TRBJ2-1	TRBD2	CASSPPAGLKYNEQFF	TGTGCCAGCAGCCCCCCAGCGGGACTAAAATACAATGAGCAGTTCTTC
NA	TRBV6-1	TRBJ1-5	TRBD1	CASSEGLDRADQPQHF	TGTGCCAGCAGTGAAGGGTTGGACAGGGCGGATCAGCCCCAGCATTTT
NA	TRBV6-5	TRBJ1-3	NA	CASRDSSGNTIYF	TGTGCCAGCAGGGACAGCTCTGGAAACACCATATATTTT
NA	TRBV3-1/TRBV3-2	TRBJ1-6	NA	CASSPIGGIDNSPLHF	TGTGCCAGCAGCCCCATTGGAGGGATCGATAATTCACCCCTCCACTTT